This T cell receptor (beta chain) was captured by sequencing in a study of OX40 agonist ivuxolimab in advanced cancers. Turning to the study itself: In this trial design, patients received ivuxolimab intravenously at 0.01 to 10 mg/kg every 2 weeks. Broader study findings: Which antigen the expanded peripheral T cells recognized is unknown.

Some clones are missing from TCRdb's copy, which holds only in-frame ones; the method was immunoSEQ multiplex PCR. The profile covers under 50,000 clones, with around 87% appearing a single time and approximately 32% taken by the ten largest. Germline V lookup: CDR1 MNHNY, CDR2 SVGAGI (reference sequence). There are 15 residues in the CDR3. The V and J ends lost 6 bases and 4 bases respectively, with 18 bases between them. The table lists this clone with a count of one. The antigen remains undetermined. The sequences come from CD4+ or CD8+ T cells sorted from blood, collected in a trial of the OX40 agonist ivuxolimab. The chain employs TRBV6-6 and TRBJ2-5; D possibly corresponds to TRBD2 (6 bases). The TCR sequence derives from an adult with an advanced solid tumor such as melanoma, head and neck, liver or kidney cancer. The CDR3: CASRAPAVEGETQYF. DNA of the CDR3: TGTGCCAGCAGGGCACCGGCGGTGGAGGGAGAGACCCAGTACTTC.